Presented here are 22 T cell receptor beta chains from one specimen sequenced in a study of blood T cell repertoires in COVID-19. The assay was immunoSEQ multiplex PCR, and TCRdb's table has in-frame clones only and misses some. This table has tens of thousands of clones, 60% to 80% appearing once. Sequencing input: peripheral blood. These receptors originate from a human donor with active or convalescent COVID-19. The donor label of this sample is uncertain.

This rearrangement joins TRBV18 to TRBJ2-7; possibly TRBD1 for D (5 bases). Germline lookup yields CDR1 KGHSH and CDR2 LQKENI. The CDR3 is 14 residues long. The V end was cut by 3 bases, the J end by 1 base, with 10 bases between. The CDR3 loop reads CASSPRKGSYEQYF. Written as DNA, the CDR3 is TGTGCCAGCTCACCGCGAAAGGGGTCCTACGAGCAGTACTTC.

This clone appeared a single time. The chain recombines TRBV5-1 with TRBJ1-2; D gene ambiguous. The ends were cut back, 7 bases at V and 7 bases at J, with 11 bases in the middle. In germline, CDR1 is SGHRS, CDR2 YFSETQ. CDR3 size: 11 residues. DNA of the CDR3: TGCGCCAGCGGCGGGGAGATTGGCTACACCTTC. It codes for CASGGEIGYTF.

The chain uses TRBV10-1 and TRBJ2-2, with TRBD2 matching 8 bases. CDR3 length: 16 amino acids. Per germline, CDR1 WNHNN and CDR2 SYGVQD (reference sequence). Trimming took 6 bases from V and 8 from J; bases not matched to a gene: 14. The CDR3 sequence: CASRRRREAKRGELFF. As DNA, the CDR3 is TGCGCCAGCAGGAGACGGCGGGAGGCCAAAAGGGGGGAGCTGTTTTTT.

The CDR3 DNA follows: TGTGCCAGCAGGGAGACAGGGACCATAGGAGCTTTCTTT. This encodes CASRETGTIGAFF. The chain is built from TRBV2 and TRBJ1-1; 7 nucleotides match TRBD1. The CDR3 has 13 residues. J lost 10 bases, V lost 6 bases, and 11 bases had no gene match. Germline V gene sequence: CDR1 SNHLY, CDR2 FYNNEI. Full variable domain (rest looked up from reference TRBV2 and TRBJ1-1): EPEVTQTPSHQVTQMGQEVILRCVPISNHLYFYWYRQILGQKVEFLVSFYNNEISEKSEIFDDQFSVERPDGSNFTLKIRSTKLEDSAMYFCASRETGTIGAFFGQGTRLTVV.

The chain joins TRBV10-3 to TRBJ1-5, with 7 nucleotides matching TRBD1. Germline assignment: CDR1 ENHRY and CDR2 SYGVKD. The V segment lost 2 bases and the J segment 2 bases; nucleotides outside the gene matches: 15. The CDR3 spans 19 residues. The CDR3 nucleotides are TGTGCCATCAGTGAGGCAAAGGGGGCGCAACTTTATGGCAATCAGCCCCAGCATTTT. It encodes CAISEAKGAQLYGNQPQHF.

The V call is TRBV29-1, the J call TRBJ2-7; D possibly corresponds to TRBD2 (6 bases). CDR3 length: 13 amino acids. V gave up 4 bases and J gave up 2 bases, with 12 bases separating them. Germline loops: CDR1 SQVTM, CDR2 ANQGSEA. DNA of the CDR3: TGCAGCGTTGGGGACTTGGGGACCTACGAGCAGTACTTC. As protein: CSVGDLGTYEQYF.

J is TRBJ1-2 and V is TRBV7-2, with D hard to call. This CDR3 comprises 11 residues. Germline CDR1 and CDR2: SGHTA and FQGNSA. The germline V and J ends were trimmed by 1 base and 13 bases, with 10 bases remaining between them. The CDR3 region has the DNA TGTGCCAGCAGCTTAGTGGTCCCGCGCACCTTC. It translates to CASSLVVPRTF.

The rearrangement uses TRBV7-3 and TRBJ2-2; maybe TRBD2 (5 bases). V was trimmed by 1 base and J by 0 bases, leaving 9 bases between them. The germline V gene has CDR1 SGHTA and CDR2 FQGTGA. The CDR3 is 16 residues long. The CDR3 protein is CASSLNRGSNTGELFF. CDR3 nucleotides: TGTGCCAGCAGCTTAAATCGGGGTTCGAACACCGGGGAGCTGTTTTTT.

V usage is TRBV18 and J usage is TRBJ1-2, with D tentatively TRBD1 (5 bases). This CDR3 region has 13 residues. Trimming took off 5 bases at V and 8 bases at J, with 15 bases between the two ends. Germline V gene lookup returns CDR1 KGHSH and CDR2 LQKENI. The CDR3 reads CASSSAGSPGYTF. CDR3 DNA: TGTGCCAGCTCATCTGCAGGGTCGCCCGGCTACACCTTC.

The chain is built from TRBV5-4 and TRBJ1-1, with 8 bases matching TRBD1. The junction had 4 bases not matched to a gene; V was cut back by 4 bases and J by 2 bases. The CDR3 contains 14 residues. Germline V gene sequence: CDR1 SGHNT, CDR2 YYREEE (reference sequence). The chain's CDR3 is CASSADRANTEAFF. The CDR3 nucleotides read TGTGCCAGCAGCGCGGACAGGGCCAACACTGAAGCTTTCTTT.

Only a few counts were recorded for this clone. This sequence joins TRBV27 and TRBJ2-5; TRBD2 matches 7 bases. J lost 5 bases, V lost 5 bases, and 8 bases had no gene match. The CDR3 spans 14 residues. Germline assignment: CDR1 MNHEY and CDR2 SMNVEV (reference sequence). Here the CDR3 reads CASSNAGRGETQYF. The CDR3 region has the DNA TGTGCCAGCAGTAATGCGGGGCGGGGGGAGACCCAGTACTTC.

The chain recombines TRBV27 with TRBJ2-7, with 9 bases that match TRBD1. Germline trimming cut 7 bases from V and 3 bases from J; bases unmatched to any gene: 7. The CDR3 spans 14 residues. The V gene's germline CDR1 is MNHEY and CDR2 SMNVEV (reference sequence). The CDR3 DNA reads TGTGCCAGCAATCCCGGGACAGGGCACTACGAGCAGTACTTC. This translates into CASNPGTGHYEQYF.

The chain uses TRBV5-5 and TRBJ1-3, with 7 bases that match TRBD1. The germline CDR1 and CDR2 sequences are SGHKS and YYEKEE (reference sequence). V lost 2 bases and J lost 0; bases outside the gene matches: 5. This CDR3 has 16 residues. CDR3 nucleotide sequence: TGTGCCAGCAGCTTATCGACAGGGTCCTCTGGAAACACCATATATTTT. This encodes CASSLSTGSSGNTIYF.

The rearrangement joins TRBV6-5 to TRBJ2-6, with D possibly matching TRBD2 (5 bases). CDR1 and CDR2 from the germline V gene are MNHEY and SVGAGI. This CDR3 contains 15 residues. V dropped 6 bases and J dropped 1 base, with 10 bases sitting between them. The CDR3 coding sequence is TGTGCCAGCAGGGACTTCAGTTCTGGGGCCAACGTCCTGACTTTC. It specifies CASRDFSSGANVLTF.

V is TRBV5-1 and J is TRBJ1-2; 8 bases map to TRBD1. CDR1 is SGHRS, CDR2 YFSETQ, per germline. The CDR3 is 14 amino acids. The V gene end was trimmed by 4 bases and the J gene end by 8 bases; junction bases not matched to a gene: 10. CDR3 sequence reads: CASSRGQDVYGYTF. CDR3 bases: TGCGCCAGCAGCCGGGGACAGGATGTATACGGCTACACCTTC.

V gene TRBV24-1 combines with J gene TRBJ2-1, with 7 bases lining up with TRBD2. The junction had 3 bases not matched to a gene; V was cut back by 4 bases and J by 4 bases. This CDR3 comprises 14 residues. Germline V lookup: CDR1 KGHDR, CDR2 SFDVKD. The CDR3 DNA reads TGTGCCACCAGTGACGGGAGGTTTTACAATGAGCAGTTCTTC. Its translation: CATSDGRFYNEQFF.

CDR3 loop: CASSTDPAGRNEKLFF. The CDR3 bases are TGTGCCAGCAGTACGGACCCCGCGGGACGGAATGAAAAACTGTTTTTT. V usage is TRBV2 and J usage is TRBJ1-4; a weak D match, TRBD1 (5 bases). Looked up from germline, CDR1 is SNHLY and CDR2 is FYNNEI. Between the trimmed V and J ends, which lost 5 bases and 5 bases, there was a span of 18 bases. The length of the CDR3 is 16 residues.

The chain is built from TRBV7-9 and TRBJ2-7; D is possibly TRBD2 (6 bases). The CDR3 runs to 17 residues. From germline, CDR1 is SEHNR and CDR2 FQNEAQ (reference sequence). The V and J ends lost 5 bases and 0 bases respectively, with 20 bases between them. The CDR3 region is CASSPRVAAPLSYEQYF. DNA for the CDR3: TGTGCCAGCAGCCCTCGGGTAGCGGCCCCCCTCTCCTACGAGCAGTACTTC.

The chain joins TRBV10-3 to TRBJ1-1; maybe TRBD1 (6 bases). Trimming removed 6 bases from V and 4 bases from J, with 15 bases in between. The V gene's germline CDR1 is ENHRY and CDR2 SYGVKD. This CDR3 comprises 14 residues. The CDR3 bases are TGTGCCATCAGGTACAGGGTTGAAGGCACTGAAGCTTTCTTT. As protein: CAIRYRVEGTEAFF.

The V gene is TRBV5-1, the J gene TRBJ1-5; TRBD1 aligns across 7 bases. This CDR3 is 14 amino acids long. V trimming: 0 bases; J trimming: 7 bases; junction bases outside the gene matches: 4. Per the germline V gene, CDR1 is SGHRS and CDR2 is YFSETQ. CDR3 sequence: CASSLEGGWQPQHF. Here the CDR3 DNA reads TGCGCCAGCAGCTTGGAAGGGGGCTGGCAGCCCCAGCATTTT.

The genes are TRBV25-1 and TRBJ1-1; D is perhaps TRBD1 (5 bases). The V end was cut by 7 bases, the J end by 1 base, with 10 bases between. CDR1 and CDR2 from the germline V gene are MGHDK and SYGVNS. The CDR3 has 13 residues. DNA of the CDR3: TGTGCCAGCAAGCTTGGGGCGAACACTGAAGCTTTCTTT. Protein: CASKLGANTEAFF. Full variable domain (remainder filled in from reference TRBV25-1 and TRBJ1-1): EADIYQTPRYLVIGTGKKITLECSQTMGHDKMYWYQQDPGMELHLIHYSYGVNSTEKGDLSSESTVSRIRTEHFPLTLESARPSHTSQYLCASKLGANTEAFFGQGTRLTVV.

The chain carries TRBV6-6 and TRBJ1-5, with D tentatively TRBD1 (6 bases). CDR1 MNHNY and CDR2 SVGAGI come from the germline V gene (reference sequence). The V and J ends lost 5 bases and 3 bases respectively, with 11 bases between them. The CDR3 contains 14 residues. The chain's CDR3 is CASSLPGHNQPQHF. In nucleotides, the CDR3 is TGTGCCAGCAGTCTTCCGGGACACAATCAGCCCCAGCATTTT.